This TCR beta chain came from a study of blood T cell repertoires in COVID-19. At the level of the study: From the United States, Italy and Spain came samples of acute and convalescent COVID-19. Nucleic acid was either cDNA or gDNA, and it came from T cells, B-cell-depleted T cells, or PBMCs.

In the authors' workflow: Researchers report that nucleated cell counts were estimated from reference gene primer amplification. Generated by immunoSEQ multiplex PCR, the TCRdb table keeps only in-frame clones and is missing some. V, J and clone size were drawn from that table, and D and trimming were deduced from the DNA. Of 120,000 to 150,000 clones in the sample, 84% were seen once. Germline V CDR1 and CDR2: LGHDT, YNNKEL (reference sequence). Trimming at V came to 1 base and at J to 8 bases, leaving 7 bases not matched to a gene. The CDR3 runs to 15 residues. The V and J genes are TRBV3-1 (or the pseudogene TRBV3-2) and TRBJ2-1; 8 nucleotides align to TRBD2. Sequences were obtained from peripheral blood. The origin of this receptor is a human donor in a cohort sampled during active COVID-19. CDR3 nucleotide sequence: TGTGCCAGCAGCCAAGCAGTCGGGGGGGCCGATGAGCAGTTCTTC. This codes for CASSQAVGGADEQFF.